One sample yielded the 11 T cell receptor beta chains listed below, sequenced in a study of regulatory T cells in long-lasting Graves disease. With iRepertoire HTBI primers and Arm-PCR of CDR3 regions, TCR beta libraries were built. TCRdb recomputed calls from the multiplex PCR reads with MiXCR, one row per CDR3 protein. The repertoire includes around 330,000 distinct CDR3 sequences, roughly 18% of them detected once, and 38% sits in the top ten. The time point was: newly diagnosed GD, antithyroid drugs for less than 3 months. The authors made the TCR library using RNA they extracted from PBMCs. This specimen was peripheral blood mononuclear cells (PBMCs), taken at new diagnosis, from a patient treated with antithyroid drugs. Receptors were obtained from a female donor with Graves disease.

This clonotype was found a few times. V and J are TRBV19 and TRBJ2-7, with TRBD1 matching over 8 bases. The ends lost 7 bases at V and 3 bases at J; junction bases unmatched: 11. Germline CDR1 and CDR2: LNHDA and SQIVND (reference sequence). The CDR3 loop spans 15 amino acids. For the CDR3, the DNA is TGTGCCAGTATTGGAGTCGTAACAGGGGGCTACGAGCAGTACTTC. Amino acid sequence: CASIGVVTGGYEQYF.

This clonotype was recorded many times. The chain uses TRBV29-1 and TRBJ2-5; the D is unclear. The CDR3 is 14 residues long. The germline V gene has CDR1 SQVTM and CDR2 ANQGSEA. Trimming shortened V by 7 bases and J by 8 bases, and 23 bases separated the two germline ends. CDR3 sequence (DNA): TGCAGCGGTATGCCTACAGCTACCTCACGAACCCAGTACTTC. Its translation is CSGMPTATSRTQYF. Combining the CDR3 with reference TRBV29-1 and TRBJ2-5 gives the whole variable domain SAVISQKPSRDICQRGTSLTIQCQVDSQVTMMFWYRQQPGQSLTLIATANQGSEATYESGFVIDKFPISRPNLTFSTLTVSNMSPEDSSIYLCSGMPTATSRTQYFGPGTRLLVL.

At least ten counts were recorded for this clonotype. The chain couples TRBV19 to TRBJ1-6; no firm D call. There are 11 residues in the CDR3. CDR1 and CDR2 from the germline V gene are LNHDA and SQIVND (reference sequence). V lost 9 bases and J 14 bases, leaving 14 bases between the germline ends. CDR3 bases: TGTGCCAGCCGGGTGGGGTCGGCCCTCCACTTT. Protein product: CASRVGSALHF.

This clonotype has ten or more counts. V usage is TRBV20-1 and J usage is TRBJ2-5; 8 bases line up with TRBD1. J gave up 5 bases and V 6 bases, and 8 bases lay outside the gene matches. The CDR3 length is 13 residues. Germline V gene sequence: CDR1 DFQATT, CDR2 SNEGSKA (reference sequence). CDR3 sequence reads: CSATPGGLETQYF. In DNA form, the CDR3 reads TGCAGTGCGACACCAGGGGGCTTGGAGACCCAGTACTTC.

This clonotype has a count of ten or more. The V call is TRBV12-3 or TRBV12-4, the J call TRBJ2-4; D is ambiguous. With 3 bases removed from V and 2 bases from J, the gap between germline ends came to 23 bases. This CDR3 region has 19 residues. For the CDR3, the DNA is TGTGCCAGCAGTTTTCATCTAAGTCCGGAGTTTACAACCAAAAACATTCAGTACTTC. Translation gives CASSFHLSPEFTTKNIQYF.

The chain has TRBV27 and TRBJ2-1; D is possibly TRBD2 (6 bases). The CDR3 extends over 16 amino acids. Trimming removed 5 bases from V and 1 base from J, with 15 bases in between. Per germline, CDR1 MNHEY and CDR2 SMNVEV (reference sequence). CDR3 DNA: TGTGCCAGCAGTACTCAATTTAGCGGATCCTACAATGAGCAGTTCTTC. Amino acids: CASSTQFSGSYNEQFF.

The V gene is TRBV19, the J gene TRBJ1-1; D unresolved. The V end was cut by 0 bases, the J end by 4 bases, with 12 bases between. The CDR3 is made up of 15 amino acids. Germline values: CDR1 LNHDA, CDR2 SQIVND (reference sequence). CDR3 sequence: CASSIDPGKGTEAFF. Written as DNA, the CDR3 is TGTGCCAGTAGTATAGACCCGGGGAAGGGCACTGAAGCTTTCTTT.

This clonotype was seen ten or more times. V gene TRBV24-1 combines with J gene TRBJ2-2; D gene uncertain. Per the germline V gene, CDR1 is KGHDR and CDR2 is SFDVKD. V shed 3 bases and J shed 6 bases, with 4 bases lying between them. The CDR3 totals 12 residues. CDR3 loop: CATSDEPGELFF. The CDR3 region has the DNA TGTGCCACCAGTGATGAGCCCGGGGAGCTGTTTTTT.

This clonotype was seen repeatedly, ten times or more. The chain employs TRBV19 and TRBJ2-7, with a possible D match to TRBD1 (5 bases). The germline V gene has CDR1 LNHDA and CDR2 SQIVND (reference sequence). Trimming cost V 9 bases and J 3 bases, with 12 bases left between them. This CDR3 region has 12 residues. The CDR3 reads CASSSDIYEQYF. The CDR3 DNA reads as TGTGCCAGCAGCTCGGACATCTACGAGCAGTACTTC. Full variable domain (rest looked up from reference TRBV19 and TRBJ2-7): DGGITQSPKYLFRKEGQNVTLSCEQNLNHDAMYWYRQDPGQGLRLIYYSQIVNDFQKGDIAEGYSVSREKKESFPLTVTSAQKNPTAFYLCASSSDIYEQYFGPGTRLTVT.

This clonotype has ten or more counts. The chain joins TRBV15 to TRBJ1-1; TRBD1 matches at 7 bases. This CDR3 has 13 residues. Germline CDR1 reads LNHNV; CDR2 reads YYDKDF (reference sequence). The J segment lost 4 bases and the V segment lost 6 bases, leaving 5 bases of the junction unmatched. The CDR3 loop is CATRPGDSTEAFF. The CDR3, as DNA: TGTGCCACCAGACCAGGGGACAGCACTGAAGCTTTCTTT.

The CDR3 nucleotides read TGCAGTGCTAGAGGGAGTACAGGGTCCGGGGAGCTGTTTTTT. It yields the protein CSARGSTGSGELFF. The V and J genes are TRBV20-1 and TRBJ2-2; a possible D gene is TRBD1 (6 bases). Germline-derived CDR1 and CDR2 are DFQATT and SNEGSKA (reference sequence). Trimming pared 1 base from V and 6 bases from J, leaving 12 bases between. The CDR3 length is 14 residues.